This T cell receptor beta chain is drawn from a study of T-cell memory formation after mild COVID-19 (dated by TCRdb to the early 2020s). Describing the broader study: TCR sequence clusters from the two donors were largely donor specific. T-cell clones expanding and contracting after mild COVID-19 in two donors were tracked by longitudinal TCRalpha and TCRbeta repertoire sequencing. The cohort was made up of two young adult volunteers, one female and one male, who were previously healthy.

The full study reports these points: From day 15 to 85, contracting clones showed balanced CD4/CD8 phenotypes, whereas a second wave of clones that expanded from day 15 to 37 leaned towards CD4+. SARS-CoV-2 specificity of the second-wave clones peaking on day 37 was not confirmed. The study covered only a couple of mild cases, and larger cohorts including severe cases with pre-infection samples were considered necessary. The detection of some responding clones in pre-infection memory suggests that pre-existing cross-reactive memory T cells joined the SARS-CoV-2 response. Contracting CD4+ clones appeared mostly in the CM and EM memory subsets, whereas CD8+ clones were enriched in EMRA.

Sequencing instrument: Illumina NovaSeq 6000. TCRalpha and TCRbeta cDNA libraries were constructed by 5'RACE with constant-segment primers, with sample barcodes and unique molecular identifiers being introduced. RNA was extracted from every sample with Trizol reagent. Libraries were amplified in two PCR steps, with a second sample barcode and Illumina TruSeq adapters added in the second step. The libraries were sequenced on an Illumina NovaSeq using 2 x 150 bp paired-end reads. As for the original processing: With migec v1.2.7, reads were demultiplexed and then collapsed into UMI-guided consensus sequences. With mixcr v2.1.11, UMI consensuses were aligned to TRA and TRB V and J templates and assembled into clonotypes. Clonotypes were classified as expanded or contracted when called significant by both edgeR and NoisET, with noise models trained on biological replicates. edgeR calls used a false discovery rate-adjusted p below 0.01 and a log2 fold-change threshold of 1. As an exploratory analysis of dynamics, max-normalized trajectories of the 1000 most abundant clonotypes were examined with PCA combined with hierarchical clustering. The CD4 or CD8 phenotype of responding clones was assigned using the separately sequenced CD4+ and CD8+ repertoires. TCRdb reanalyzed the raw reads on its own, using fastp at Q25 for trimming and MiXCR for clone calling, and kept in-frame beta chains. Records with the same CDR3 protein are collapsed into one entry carrying the most frequent genes and DNA. The V and J calls here are based on TCRdb, not the publication. The sample table holds over 120,000 distinct CDR3 sequences, of which approximately 6% were seen once. Clones ranked in the top ten supply approximately 2% of the sample.

Many counts were recorded for this clonotype. Its antigen is not yet known. There are no base qualities to consult, and no much larger clone falls within one base. Ficoll-Paque density gradient centrifugation was used to isolate PBMCs. For CDR1 and CDR2, the germline V gene lists SGHRS and YFSETQ. The CDR3 contains 15 residues, cysteine and phenylalanine counted. Only the CDR3 region is kept as DNA, spanning 45 bases read in frame from base 1. V loses 0 bases, J loses 1 base, and the germline ends lie 10 bases apart. The sequenced material came from PBMCs or a T cell subset sorted from them (not recorded which). This sequence uses TRBV5-1 and TRBJ1-1, with the identity of the D gene unclear. This TCR was recovered from an adult woman who had mild COVID-19 (a few samples of this study predate the infection). The sample titles of this study are shuffled in the database, so cell type and time point are left out; the donor was told from shared clones. Read as DNA, the sequence is TGCGCCAGCAGCTTGGGTGGCGGAGGGAACACTGAAGCTTTCTTT. It translates as CASSLGGGGNTEAFF.